These T cell receptor beta chains were read from a single sample in a study of CD8+ T cells in alopecia areata. Clones were sequenced by immunoSEQ multiplex PCR, and TCRdb holds only the in-frame ones, with some missing. The sample yields 200,000 or so clones, approximately 61% seen once. This specimen was CD4+ T cells sorted from blood, taken at week 0. Receptors were obtained from a human donor with alopecia areata. Both conserved end residues are part of each CDR3. D genes are given only for firm matches. Some rows mark clone size as missing; the rest say once, few, many or name a class of expanded clone.

>TRBV7-9|TRBD1|TRBJ1-6|NA
TGTGCCAGCACCCCTCCAGGGGGCGGATCACCCCTCCACTTT
CASTPPGGGSPLHF
>TRBV6-5|NA|TRBJ2-1|NA
TGTGCCAGCAGTCACGTGGGGAATGAGCAGTTCTTC
CASSHVGNEQFF
>TRBV18|NA|TRBJ2-2|NA
TGTGCCAGCTCATCCCAGGGGCCAGAATACACCGGGGAGCTGTTTTTT
CASSSQGPEYTGELFF
>TRBV2|NA|TRBJ2-3|NA
TGTGCCAGCAGGCAGGGTTGGGGTGGGGGCACAGATACGCAGTATTTT
CASRQGWGGGTDTQYF
>TRBV27|TRBD1|TRBJ2-7|NA
TGTGCCAGCAGTTTATCAGGGGGCGTCTACGAGCAGTACTTC
CASSLSGGVYEQYF
>TRBV5-1|NA|TRBJ2-1|NA
TGCGCCAGCAGCTCGGGCCATGAGCAGTTCTTC
CASSSGHEQFF
>TRBV2|NA|TRBJ2-1|NA
TGTGCCAGCAGTGTAGGTGAGCAGTTCTTC
CASSVGEQFF
>TRBV4-1|NA|TRBJ1-4|few
TGCGCCAGCAGCCATCCCCTCCAAAGGCGGGGGAATGAAAAACTGTTTTTT
CASSHPLQRRGNEKLFF
>TRBV7-9|TRBD1|TRBJ1-6|NA
TGTGCCAGCAGCGGCCGACAGGGAGGCAATTCACCCCTCCACTTT
CASSGRQGGNSPLHF
>TRBV7-2|NA|TRBJ1-3|NA
TGTGCCAGCAGCTTAGATATCTCCTCTGGAAACACCATATATTTT
CASSLDISSGNTIYF
>TRBV2|TRBD1|TRBJ2-7|NA
TGTGCCAGAGGGACAGAGAACTACGAGCAGTACTTC
CARGTENYEQYF
>TRBV5-1|NA|TRBJ2-5|NA
TGCGCCAGCAGCTTGGAAGGGCGCCGAGAGACCCAGTACTTC
CASSLEGRRETQYF
>TRBV27|NA|TRBJ2-1|NA
TGTGCCAGCAGTTTAGAGGGGAGCTCCTACAATGAGCAGTTCTTC
CASSLEGSSYNEQFF
>TRBV7-2|TRBD2|TRBJ2-1|once
TGTGCCAGCAGCATACTAGCGGGAGACCACAATGAGCAGTTCTTC
CASSILAGDHNEQFF
>TRBV29-1|NA|TRBJ1-1|NA
TGCAGCGTGGTAAGGGGGGCGCCGGGTACTGAAGCTTTCTTT
CSVVRGAPGTEAFF
>TRBV25-1|NA|TRBJ1-2|few
TGTGCCAGCAGTGAGGGGCAGGCCTATGGCTACACCTTC
CASSEGQAYGYTF
>TRBV18|TRBD2|TRBJ2-7|NA
TGTGCCAGCTCTTTCTCAGGGAGGGCGACCTACGAGCAGTACTTC
CASSFSGRATYEQYF
>TRBV5-4|TRBD1|TRBJ2-7|NA
TGTGCCAGCAGCCGGGACAGGGAGGGAGAGCAGTACTTC
CASSRDREGEQYF
>TRBV7-2|NA|TRBJ2-1|many
TGTGCCAGCAGCTTAGGGGCTAGTAAGGATGAGCAGTTCTTC
CASSLGASKDEQFF
>TRBV7-2|TRBD1|TRBJ1-2|few
TGTGCCAGCAGCACTGGAGGGACAGGATCCTTC
CASSTGGTGSF
>TRBV10-3|NA|TRBJ2-6|few
TGTGCCATCAGTGAGGTAAATGGAGGGGCCAACGTCCTGACTTTC
CAISEVNGGANVLTF
>TRBV15|TRBD2|TRBJ2-2|NA
TGTGCCACCAGCAGAGATCGGGGGGCCGGGGAGCTGTTTTTT
CATSRDRGAGELFF
>TRBV4-1|NA|TRBJ1-6|few
TGCGCCAGCAGCCAAGATGGGGCCTCCAGATCACCCCTCCACTTT
CASSQDGASRSPLHF
>TRBV18|NA|TRBJ2-7|NA
TGTGCCAGCTCACCACCCGCGGGGTCTCCGGCCTACGAGCAGTACTTC
CASSPPAGSPAYEQYF
>TRBV10-3|NA|TRBJ2-1|NA
TGTGCCATCAGTGAGTCGACGACAGCCTACAATGAGCAGTTCTTC
CAISESTTAYNEQFF
>TRBV27|NA|TRBJ2-1|NA
TGTGCCAGCAGCCGGGACCGACCTTCCTACAATGAGCAGTTCTTC
CASSRDRPSYNEQFF
>TRBV25-1|TRBD1|TRBJ1-1|few
TGTGCCAGCAGTGAACCCGGGACAGGCAACACTGAAGCTTTCTTT
CASSEPGTGNTEAFF
>TRBV2|NA|TRBJ1-5|NA
TGTGCCACAGAAGGGGCCGTGGGCAACAATCAGCCCCAGCATTTT
CATEGAVGNNQPQHF
>TRBV5-1|NA|TRBJ1-1|NA
TGCGCCAGCAGCTTGGACAGTCAGAACACTGAAGCTTTCTTT
CASSLDSQNTEAFF
>TRBV30|NA|TRBJ1-2|few
TGTGCCTGGAGTGTGCAGTCTTATGGCTACACCTTC
CAWSVQSYGYTF
>TRBV6-1|NA|TRBJ1-1|NA
TGTGCCAGCAGGCCGGACAGAATGAACACTGAAGCTTTCTTT
CASRPDRMNTEAFF
>TRBV6-5|NA|TRBJ1-2|NA
TGTGCCAGCAGTTCCCCCCTTTTCTATGGCTACACCTTC
CASSSPLFYGYTF